Detailed here is one T cell receptor (beta chain). Its antigen remains unidentified. With 0 bases removed from V and 3 bases from J, the gap between germline ends came to 15 bases. The CDR3 has 17 residues. Germline V lookup: CDR1 MNHEY, CDR2 SVGEGT. CD4+ T cells from unexposed donors were obtained before the COVID-19 pandemic (2011-2018). After more than eight days of culture, CD4+ T cells were isolated. Fresh IL-2 medium replaced half the medium on days 3 and 7. The data originate from a study of CD4 T cells in relation to SARS-CoV-2 and coronaviruses. Study as a whole: ViraFEST: approximately nine-day antigen culture of PBMCs, then TCR beta CDR3 sequencing.

Whole-study results and caveats: This crossreactivity analysis covered spike protein alone, no other viral proteins.

Assay: immunoSEQ multiplex PCR; the TCRdb copy retains only in-frame clones and omits some. The data contain roughly 18,000 clones, over 60% of them seen just once; the ten biggest clones take up roughly a tenth. The TCR was taken from a human donor in good health. The chain uses TRBV6-2 or TRBV6-3 and TRBJ1-5, with no clear D. The sequenced material came from CD4+ T cells from PBMCs, cultured in vitro. The CDR3 region is CASSYSTLWRDNQPQHF. In nucleotides, the CDR3 is TGTGCCAGCAGTTACTCGACGCTGTGGAGGGACAATCAGCCCCAGCATTTT.